This entry lists 24 T cell receptor beta chains sequenced from one sample in a study of regulatory T cells in long-lasting Graves disease. HTBI primers from iRepertoire and Arm-PCR of CDR3 regions yielded the TCR beta libraries. Each CDR3 protein gets one entry after TCRdb re-called the multiplex PCR reads with MiXCR. The top ten clones hold around 14% of a sample with some 250,000 distinct CDR3 sequences, around 20% of them seen once. The sample's time point: newly diagnosed GD, antithyroid drugs for less than 3 months. Generation of the TCR library employed RNA extracted from PBMCs. Sequences were derived from peripheral blood mononuclear cells (PBMCs), sampled at new diagnosis, from a patient treated with antithyroid drugs. The receptors were gathered from a female donor with Graves disease.

This clonotype was picked up many times. The V call is TRBV27, the J call TRBJ2-5; 8 nucleotides line up with TRBD1. After removal of 5 bases from V and 2 bases from J, the junction contained 7 bases not matched to a gene. The CDR3 contains 15 residues. Germline V gene lookup returns CDR1 MNHEY and CDR2 SMNVEV (reference sequence). The CDR3 DNA follows: TGTGCCAGCAGTCCGGAATGGACAGGGCAAGAGACCCAGTACTTC. Residues: CASSPEWTGQETQYF.

This clonotype was counted at least ten times. The chain joins TRBV28 to TRBJ1-2; 9 positions match TRBD1. Germline V gene lookup returns CDR1 MDHEN and CDR2 SYDVKM. This CDR3 comprises 15 residues. Germline trimming cut 2 bases from V and 1 base from J; bases unmatched to any gene: 2. CDR3 in DNA: TGTGCCAGCAGTTTAGGGACAGGGCTTAACTATGGCTACACCTTC. This codes for CASSLGTGLNYGYTF.

This clonotype was seen at least ten times. This chain joins TRBV12-5 and TRBJ2-2, with 11 bases matching TRBD2. CDR1 is LGHNT and CDR2 is FRNRAP in the germline V gene. With V trimmed by 1 base and J by 3 bases, 1 base remained unmatched. The CDR3 is 16 residues long. CDR3 amino acids: CASGLAGLADTGELFF. The CDR3 region has the DNA TGTGCTAGTGGTTTGGCGGGACTAGCGGACACCGGGGAGCTGTTTTTT.

The CDR3 DNA reads TGTGCCAGCAGCTCGTCTCGGTCCTACAATGAGCAGTTCTTC. It codes for CASSSSRSYNEQFF. This chain connects TRBV7-9 to TRBJ2-1; no clear D gene. CDR1 and CDR2 from the germline V gene are SEHNR and FQNEAQ (reference sequence). The CDR3 length is 14 residues. Trimming pared 4 bases from V and 1 base from J, leaving 8 bases between.

In regard to this clonotype: Given a far larger clone just one base away, this is likely a sequencing read error. The J gene is TRBJ2-5, the V gene TRBV12-3 or TRBV12-4; TRBD2 aligns across 10 bases. CDR3 length equals 18 residues. V lost 5 bases to trimming and J lost 7 bases; unmatched junction nucleotides: 19. The CDR3 loop reads CASSLGLAEGLRPLTQYF. CDR3 in DNA: TGTGCCAGCAGTCTCGGACTAGCGGAGGGGCTAAGGCCCCTGACCCAGTACTTC.

The sample holds many counts of this clonotype. The V call is TRBV28, the J call TRBJ1-1; 9 nucleotides match TRBD1. V was pared by 6 bases and J by 2 bases, with 7 bases of the junction left unmatched. CDR1 is MDHEN and CDR2 is SYDVKM in the germline V gene. CDR3 length: 15 residues. The CDR3 DNA reads as TGTGCCAGCAGGAGAGGGGACAGGGACAACACTGAAGCTTTCTTT. It yields the protein CASRRGDRDNTEAFF.

This clonotype was seen many times. The chain employs TRBV7-2 and TRBJ2-7; D is possibly TRBD2 (5 bases). The CDR3 has 13 residues. Germline V CDR1 and CDR2: SGHTA, FQGNSA. The V end was cut by 8 bases, the J end by 5 bases, with 16 bases between. The CDR3 DNA reads TGTGCCAGCGGCCTGAGTGTGGGAGACGAGCAGTACTTC. Its protein is CASGLSVGDEQYF.

Comments on this clonotype: A much more abundant neighbour one base away suggests this may be a read error. The DNA of the CDR3 is TGTGCCAGCAGCCGAGAGACAGCCTCCTACGAGCAGTTCTTC. Amino acid sequence: CASSRETASYEQFF. The gene calls are TRBV3-1 and TRBJ2-1; perhaps TRBD1 as D (5 bases). The germline V gene has CDR1 LGHDT and CDR2 YNNKEL (reference sequence). This CDR3 is 14 amino acids long. V was cut by 4 bases and J by 10 bases, with 17 bases left in between.

This clonotype occurred many times. The rearrangement links TRBV11-3 to TRBJ1-2; the D gene is possibly TRBD1 (6 bases). The CDR3 has 12 residues. V was cut by 8 bases and J by 2 bases, with 9 bases left in between. Looked up from germline, CDR1 is SGHNT and CDR2 is YENEEA. The CDR3 loop is CASGQSNYGYTF. CDR3 DNA: TGTGCCAGCGGACAGAGCAACTATGGCTACACCTTC.

This rearrangement joins TRBV10-2 to TRBJ1-6; D uncertain. V was pared by 6 bases and J by 0 bases, with 9 bases between. The CDR3 covers 15 residues. CDR1 WSHSY and CDR2 SAAADI come from the germline V gene. The CDR3 DNA follows: TGCGCCAGCAGGGGCGCGAGCTCCTATAATTCACCCCTCCACTTT. It yields the protein CASRGASSYNSPLHF.

There are many counts of this clonotype. The V call is TRBV5-1, the J call TRBJ2-5, with 8 nucleotides matching TRBD2. The CDR3 consists of 15 residues. From germline, CDR1 is SGHRS and CDR2 YFSETQ. Losses at the gene ends were 4 bases for V and 5 bases for J; bases not matched to a gene: 10. In DNA, the CDR3 is TGCGCCAGCAGCCGGCAGCGGGGGCCGGGGGAGACCCAGTACTTC. Its protein product is CASSRQRGPGETQYF.

This clonotype was seen more than once but under ten times. The V and J genes are TRBV10-3 and TRBJ1-4; 12 positions match TRBD1. V dropped 7 bases and J dropped 4; count of bases not matched to a gene: 4. Germline V gives CDR1 ENHRY, CDR2 SYGVKD. The CDR3 spans 15 residues. The CDR3 DNA is TGTGCCATCAAAGGGACAGGGGGCGTTAATGAAAAACTGTTTTTT. As protein: CAIKGTGGVNEKLFF.

This clonotype was seen many times. This rearrangement joins TRBV6-1 to TRBJ1-4; weak D call: TRBD1 (6 bases). V lost 5 bases, J lost 8 bases, and 15 bases lay in between. Germline CDR1 reads MNHNS; CDR2 reads SASEGT. The CDR3 spans 14 residues. The CDR3 here is CASSPQDRVEKLFF. The CDR3 DNA reads as TGTGCCAGCAGTCCCCAGGACAGAGTCGAAAAACTGTTTTTT.

Details on this clonotype: This may arise from a read error, as a much more abundant clone is one base away. Here the CDR3 omits its conserved ending phenylalanine or tryptophan, so a read error is the likely source. The chain employs TRBV7-7 and TRBJ2-1; D might be TRBD2 (6 bases). The J call is in doubt because the DNA end fits TRBJ2-5 better. This CDR3 spans 13 amino acids. In germline, CDR1 is SSHAT, CDR2 FNYEAQ (reference sequence). The DNA for the CDR3 is TGTGCCAGCAGCTTAGGGGAGGATGAGACCCAGTACATC. Translating it yields CASSLGEDETQYI.

The sample holds many counts of this clonotype. This chain joins TRBV7-2 and TRBJ2-5; D is ambiguous. Trimming left V 8 bases short and J 0 bases short, with 10 bases between. The CDR3 covers 13 residues. The germline CDR1 and CDR2 sequences are SGHTA and FQGNSA. Written as DNA, the CDR3 is TGTGCCAGCTCAGAGGCGTACCAAGAGACCCAGTACTTC. Protein sequence: CASSEAYQETQYF.

This clonotype was detected many times. The chain carries TRBV7-6 and TRBJ2-1, with 10 bases that match TRBD2. Germline V gene lookup returns CDR1 SGHVS and CDR2 FNYEAQ. The CDR3 is 19 residues long. Trimming removed 5 bases from V and 0 bases from J; junction bases left unmatched: 13. The DNA of the CDR3 is TGTGCCAGCAGCCCTGGACTAGCGGCCGTTCTGAGCTCCTACAATGAGCAGTTCTTC. Translating gives CASSPGLAAVLSSYNEQFF. The entire variable domain, with the rest obtained from reference TRBV7-6 and TRBJ2-1, is as follows: GAGVSQSPRYKVTKRGQDVALRCDPISGHVSLYWYRQALGQGPEFLTYFNYEAQQDKSGLPNDRFSAERPEGSISTLTIQRTEQRDSAMYRCASSPGLAAVLSSYNEQFFGPGTRLTVL.

This clonotype was recorded at least ten times. This chain joins TRBV7-8 and TRBJ2-7; 9 positions agree with TRBD1. Germline-derived CDR1 and CDR2 are SGHVS and FQNEAQ. The V gene end was trimmed by 5 bases and the J gene end by 3 bases; junction bases not matched to a gene: 8. The CDR3 loop spans 15 amino acids. The CDR3, as DNA: TGTGCCAGCAGCAGACGACAGGGGGATATCTACGAGCAGTACTTC. Translating gives CASSRRQGDIYEQYF. Full variable domain (rest looked up from reference TRBV7-8 and TRBJ2-7): GAGVSQSPRYKVAKRGQDVALRCDPISGHVSLFWYQQALGQGPEFLTYFQNEAQLDKSGLPSDRFFAERPEGSVSTLKIQRTQQEDSAVYLCASSRRQGDIYEQYFGPGTRLTVT.

This CDR3 reads CASSLGTGGANTGELFF. The CDR3 coding sequence is TGTGCCAGCAGCCTCGGGACAGGGGGCGCGAACACCGGGGAGCTGTTTTTT. The V gene is TRBV7-2, the J gene TRBJ2-2, with 12 bases matching TRBD1. CDR1 and CDR2 from the germline V gene are SGHTA and FQGNSA. V lost 5 bases, J lost 0 bases, and 4 bases stayed unmatched. This CDR3 region has 17 residues.

There are many counts of this clonotype. The chain is built from TRBV6-2 or TRBV6-3 and TRBJ1-5; D perhaps matches TRBD1 (6 bases). The V gene lost 4 bases and the J gene lost 5 bases, with 15 bases spanning the gap. The germline V gene has CDR1 MNHEY and CDR2 SVGEGT. The CDR3 runs to 15 residues. The CDR3 is CASSFRQDYYQPQHF. The DNA of the CDR3 is TGTGCCAGCAGTTTCCGACAGGACTATTATCAGCCCCAGCATTTT.

Only a few counts were recorded for this clonotype. The chain recombines TRBV7-9 with TRBJ2-1; maybe TRBD2 (6 bases). V was shortened by 0 bases and J by 7 bases, with 19 bases between the two germline ends. There are 17 residues in the CDR3. Germline lookup yields CDR1 SEHNR and CDR2 FQNEAQ (reference sequence). CDR3 loop: CASSLAAFGTRSNEQFF. The CDR3, as DNA: TGTGCCAGCAGCTTAGCCGCATTTGGGACTCGCTCAAATGAGCAGTTCTTC. The full variable domain, in which reference TRBV7-9 and TRBJ2-1 provide the parts outside the CDR3, is DTGVSQNPRHKITKRGQNVTFRCDPISEHNRLYWYRQTLGQGPEFLTYFQNEAQLEKSRLLSDRFSAERPKGSFSTLEIQRTEQGDSAMYLCASSLAAFGTRSNEQFFGPGTRLTVL.

This clonotype has ten or more counts. V usage is TRBV6-2 or TRBV6-3 and J usage is TRBJ2-2, with D perhaps matching TRBD1 (6 bases). Trimming left V 5 bases short and J 7 bases short, with 14 bases between. The CDR3 covers 14 residues. Looked up from germline, CDR1 is MNHEY and CDR2 is SVGEGT. The DNA for the CDR3 is TGTGCCAGCAGTGAAAACAGGGCGGGCGGGGAGCTGTTTTTT. Its protein is CASSENRAGGELFF.

This clonotype was recorded many times. The CDR3 loop reads CASTGGGSEAYEQYF. As DNA, the CDR3 is TGTGCCAGCACCGGGGGGGGCTCGGAGGCCTACGAGCAGTACTTC. V usage is TRBV11-3 and J usage is TRBJ2-7; 8 bases agree with TRBD2. Germline CDR1 SGHNT, CDR2 YENEEA. The length of the CDR3 is 15 residues. V trimming: 7 bases; J trimming: 2 bases; junction bases outside the gene matches: 10. The entire variable domain, with the rest obtained from reference TRBV11-3 and TRBJ2-7, is as follows: EAGVVQSPRYKIIEKKQPVAFWCNPISGHNTLYWYLQNLGQGPELLIRYENEEAVDDSQLPKDRFSAERLKGVDSTLKIQPAELGDSAVYLCASTGGGSEAYEQYFGPGTRLTVT.

This clonotype has just a few counts. V and J are TRBV7-3 and TRBJ2-2, with D uncertain. V was trimmed by 4 bases and J by 8 bases, leaving 14 bases between them. The CDR3 length is 14 residues. Per the germline V gene, CDR1 is SGHTA and CDR2 is FQGTGA. The CDR3 loop is CASSSTRTAGELFF. DNA for the CDR3: TGTGCCAGCAGCTCCACCCGGACGGCTGGGGAGCTGTTTTTT.

This chain connects TRBV4-3 to TRBJ1-6, with D perhaps matching TRBD1 (5 bases). Trimming removed 0 bases at V and 9 bases at J, with 15 bases between. Germline CDR1 and CDR2: LGHNA and YSLEER. The CDR3 runs 16 residues. The CDR3, as DNA: TGCGCCAGCAGCCAAGAGGTAGGGCAGGGAGCTTCACCCCTCCACTTT. Encoded protein: CASSQEVGQGASPLHF.